One and the same sample provided the 23 T cell receptor beta chains below, sequenced in a study of OX40 agonist ivuxolimab in advanced cancers. Repertoires were generated with immunoSEQ multiplex PCR, while TCRdb's copy carries only in-frame clones and drops some. The repertoire includes about 29,000 clones, 70% to 90% of them detected once, and nearly 20% sits in the top ten. The material was CD4+ or CD8+ T cells sorted from blood, obtained in a trial of the OX40 agonist ivuxolimab. These receptors all come from an adult with an advanced solid tumor such as melanoma, head and neck, liver or kidney cancer.

This clone has only one observation. This rearrangement joins TRBV19 to TRBJ1-2; 7 positions agree with TRBD1. CDR1 LNHDA and CDR2 SQIVND come from the germline V gene (reference sequence). The CDR3 spans 15 residues. Trimming at V came to 3 bases and at J to 3 bases, leaving 7 bases not matched to a gene. CDR3 sequence reads: CASSIGTATYYGYTF. The CDR3 DNA reads as TGTGCCAGTAGTATCGGGACAGCAACCTACTATGGCTACACCTTC.

The chain employs TRBV2 and TRBJ2-2; 9 bases map to TRBD1. The CDR3 consists of 16 residues. After removal of 2 bases from V and 6 bases from J, the junction contained 7 bases not matched to a gene. Germline values: CDR1 SNHLY, CDR2 FYNNEI. This CDR3 reads CASSETGTGRSGELFF. The DNA for the CDR3 is TGTGCCAGCAGTGAAACTGGGACAGGGAGGTCCGGGGAGCTGTTTTTT.

This clone was counted once. Here the CDR3 DNA reads TGTGCCAGCAGCGATGACAGGGACTACTACGAGCAGTACTTC. Its translation is CASSDDRDYYEQYF. The rearrangement uses TRBV27 and TRBJ2-7, with D perhaps given as TRBD1 or TRBD2 (7 bases each). There are 14 residues in the CDR3. Germline-derived CDR1 and CDR2 are MNHEY and SMNVEV (reference sequence). V was cut by 6 bases and J by 3 bases, with 15 bases left in between.

The chain joins TRBV11-3 to TRBJ2-1; perhaps D is TRBD1 or TRBD2 (5 bases each). The CDR3 is 17 residues long. Trimming took off 5 bases at V and 0 bases at J, with 17 bases between the two ends. Germline lookup yields CDR1 SGHNT and CDR2 YENEEA. For the CDR3, the DNA is TGTGCCAGCAGCCCTTCATGGGGGAGCAGCTCCTACAATGAGCAGTTCTTC. This sequence encodes CASSPSWGSSSYNEQFF.

This clone has a handful of counts. V is TRBV6-5 and J is TRBJ1-2; D gene uncertain. CDR1 is MNHEY, CDR2 SVGAGI, per germline. Trimming took off 0 bases at V and 2 bases at J, with 7 bases between the two ends. The CDR3 has 14 amino acids. The CDR3 bases are TGTGCCAGCAGTTACTCATCACGGAACTATGGCTACACCTTC. It encodes CASSYSSRNYGYTF.

Only one count was recorded for this clone. The chain combines TRBV5-1 with TRBJ2-1; either TRBD1 or TRBD2 may supply D (5 bases each). The germline CDR1 and CDR2 sequences are SGHRS and YFSETQ. This CDR3 spans 14 amino acids. Trimming took 4 bases from V and 9 from J, leaving 17 bases between them. DNA for the CDR3: TGCGCCAGCAGCGACGGGACCGCCCCGGGTGAGCAGTTCTTC. It encodes CASSDGTAPGEQFF.

This chain joins TRBV13 and TRBJ2-4, with D possibly being TRBD2 (6 bases). The CDR3 spans 14 residues. Germline CDR1 and CDR2: PRHDT and FYEKMQ (reference sequence). The V gene lost 3 bases and the J gene lost 9 bases, with 15 bases spanning the gap. The CDR3 DNA is TGTGCCAGCAGCTTGGGAGGCGAGGTTGTCATTCAGTACTTC. Protein: CASSLGGEVVIQYF. Combining the CDR3 with reference TRBV13 and TRBJ2-4 gives the whole variable domain AAGVIQSPRHLIKEKRETATLKCYPIPRHDTVYWYQQGPGQDPQFLISFYEKMQSDKGSIPDRFSAQQFSDYHSELNMSSLELGDSALYFCASSLGGEVVIQYFGAGTRLSVL.

The chain employs TRBV6-4 and TRBJ1-2, with 10 bases that match TRBD1. The V and J ends lost 7 bases and 5 bases, in that order; junction bases with no gene match: 7. This CDR3 has 14 amino acids. Germline-derived CDR1 and CDR2 are MRHNA and SNTAGT. The CDR3 is CASTDRGRRYGYTF. CDR3 sequence (DNA): TGTGCCAGCACCGACAGGGGGCGCCGGTATGGCTACACCTTC.

This clone showed up just once. The J gene is TRBJ2-3, the V gene TRBV27; tentative D call: TRBD1 (5 bases). This CDR3 spans 14 amino acids. V lost 4 bases, J lost 3 bases, and 11 bases lay in between. The V gene's germline CDR1 is MNHEY and CDR2 SMNVEV (reference sequence). For the CDR3, the DNA is TGTGCCAGCAGTTGGCTCAGGGAAACAGATACGCAGTATTTT. Translation: CASSWLRETDTQYF.

This chain connects TRBV7-8 to TRBJ2-7; TRBD2 is a possible D gene (5 bases). CDR3 length equals 14 residues. Germline CDR1 reads SGHVS; CDR2 reads FQNEAQ. Between the trimmed V and J ends, which lost 6 bases and 1 base, there was a span of 13 bases. As DNA, the CDR3 is TGTGCCAGCAGTCCTCCCCGGGAATCCTACGAGCAGTACTTC. Protein product: CASSPPRESYEQYF.

The chain couples TRBV5-6 to TRBJ2-7; no reliable D call. The CDR3 contains 14 residues. Germline V gene lookup returns CDR1 SGHDT and CDR2 YYEEEE. The V and J ends lost 0 bases and 1 base respectively, with 8 bases between them. The DNA of the CDR3 is TGTGCCAGCAGCTTGGAGGACGTTTCCTACGAGCAGTACTTC. This codes for CASSLEDVSYEQYF.

CDR3 amino acids: CTSSRLPTGGRGQPQHF. Here the CDR3 DNA reads TGCACCAGCAGCCGACTCCCTACCGGGGGGCGGGGGCAGCCCCAGCATTTT. The chain has TRBV1 and TRBJ1-5. TRBV1 corresponds to a pseudogene. There are 17 residues in the CDR3.

V and J are TRBV6-1 and TRBJ1-2, with D possibly being TRBD1 (6 bases). Germline CDR1 and CDR2: MNHNS and SASEGT. V lost 7 bases, J lost 3 bases, and 12 bases lay in between. The CDR3 consists of 13 residues. The CDR3 region is CASNPGQYYGYTF. The CDR3, as DNA: TGTGCCAGCAACCCTGGACAGTACTATGGCTACACCTTC.

This clone was seen a handful of times. The chain links TRBV4-3 to TRBJ2-3, with 8 positions matching TRBD1. The CDR3 covers 16 residues. Germline loops: CDR1 LGHNA, CDR2 YSLEER. With V trimmed by 2 bases and J by 6 bases, 10 bases remained unmatched. The CDR3 reads CASSQTGTGATDTQYF. CDR3 in DNA: TGCGCCAGCAGCCAAACCGGGACAGGAGCCACGGATACGCAGTATTTT.

J is TRBJ2-7 and V is TRBV5-1; 7 positions match TRBD2. Germline V lookup: CDR1 SGHRS, CDR2 YFSETQ. The trim removed 5 bases at V and 3 bases at J, leaving 11 bases unmatched. The CDR3 runs 15 residues. The CDR3 reads CASRFEAGLFYEQYF. The DNA for the CDR3 is TGCGCCAGCAGGTTTGAAGCGGGACTATTCTACGAGCAGTACTTC.

The rearrangement links TRBV6-6 to TRBJ1-2; weak D call: TRBD1 (5 bases). The CDR3 runs to 14 residues. Germline CDR1 is MNHNY and CDR2 is SVGAGI (reference sequence). Trimming cost V 7 bases and J 4 bases, with 16 bases left between them. The CDR3 spells CASTSKTGIYGYTF. The CDR3 nucleotides read TGTGCCAGCACCTCTAAAACAGGCATCTATGGCTACACCTTC.

This clone was detected a few times. This rearrangement joins TRBV27 to TRBJ1-2, with 7 bases identical to TRBD1. Germline CDR1 MNHEY, CDR2 SMNVEV (reference sequence). CDR3 length: 16 residues. V lost 5 bases and J lost 0; bases outside the gene matches: 9. Here the CDR3 DNA reads TGTGCCAGCAGTCCTTACCGGGACAGCTCTAACTATGGCTACACCTTC. It yields the protein CASSPYRDSSNYGYTF.

This chain uses TRBV7-9 with TRBJ2-4; D is perhaps TRBD1 or TRBD2 (5 bases each). V dropped 1 base and J dropped 11 bases, with 21 bases sitting between them. Germline V CDR1 and CDR2: SEHNR, FQNEAQ (reference sequence). The CDR3 length is 16 residues. The CDR3 spells CASSLGVGPPVSFQYF. CDR3 nucleotide sequence: TGTGCCAGCAGCTTAGGGGTGGGACCGCCAGTCAGCTTTCAGTACTTC.

This clone was counted once. This chain uses TRBV7-2 with TRBJ2-7, with D unresolved. The ends were cut back, 0 bases at V and 4 bases at J, with 22 bases in the middle. Looked up from germline, CDR1 is SGHTA and CDR2 is FQGNSA. The CDR3 covers 18 residues. CDR3 region: CASSLARTVLHVEYEQYF. As DNA, the CDR3 is TGTGCCAGCAGCTTAGCGCGAACAGTTCTTCATGTTGAATACGAGCAGTACTTC.

The chain has TRBV9 and TRBJ1-2; the D is unclear. CDR3 length: 14 residues. Per the germline V gene, CDR1 is SGDLS and CDR2 is YYNGEE. Trimming removed 4 bases from V and 1 base from J, with 11 bases in between. CDR3 coding DNA: TGTGCCAGCAGCAAACAGACAAATAACTATGGCTACACCTTC. Residues: CASSKQTNNYGYTF.

This chain connects TRBV27 to TRBJ2-7; D is unresolved. V was clipped by 1 base and J by 2 bases, with 15 bases between them. The length of the CDR3 is 16 residues. In germline, CDR1 is MNHEY, CDR2 SMNVEV (reference sequence). The CDR3 sequence: CASSLYGGPSPYEQYF. CDR3 nucleotides: TGTGCCAGCAGTTTATACGGCGGACCTTCCCCCTACGAGCAGTACTTC.

This clone came up once. The CDR3 protein is CASSQREWTGELFF. Here the CDR3 DNA reads TGTGCCAGCAGCCAGCGGGAATGGACCGGGGAGCTGTTTTTT. The rearrangement joins TRBV6-6 to TRBJ2-2, with 7 bases that match TRBD2. CDR1 MNHNY and CDR2 SVGAGI come from the germline V gene (reference sequence). The CDR3 totals 14 residues. V gave up 6 bases and J gave up 5 bases; unmatched junction bases: 6.

The genes are TRBV28 and TRBJ1-2; maybe TRBD1 (6 bases). CDR1 is MDHEN and CDR2 is SYDVKM in the germline V gene. Trimming took 7 bases from V and 6 from J, leaving 21 bases between them. There are 15 residues in the CDR3. CDR3 residues: CASTLAGNGGNGYTF. The CDR3 DNA follows: TGTGCCAGCACCCTCGCCGGAAACGGGGGCAATGGCTACACCTTC.